The present T cell receptor (beta chain) was sequenced within a study of Ad26.COV2.S vaccination and SARS-CoV-2 variants. The CDR3 covers 15 residues. Germline CDR1 is SGHTA and CDR2 is FQGNSA. V dropped 0 bases and J dropped 0 bases, with 6 bases sitting between them. Data came from immunoSEQ multiplex PCR; TCRdb stores just in-frame clones and leaves some out. The table lists fewer than 500,000 clones, roughly 89% of them singletons. Documented treatment: 19 received Ad26.COV2.S at low or high dose, single or two shots; roughly five received placebo; per-sample allocation not given. It was on day 63 after the first vaccine or placebo injection that samples were taken.

This TCR derives from a person between 18 and 65 years old who received the Ad26.COV2.S COVID-19 vaccine or a placebo. The chain recombines TRBV7-2 with TRBJ1-5; D is undetermined. The sequencing used peripheral blood, collected in a trial of Ad26.COV2.S vaccine versus placebo. This CDR3 is CASSLAQYSNQPQHF. CDR3 DNA sequence: TGTGCCAGCAGCTTAGCCCAATATAGCAATCAGCCCCAGCATTTT.